The following is a T cell receptor (beta chain) sequence with its context. Its target antigen remains unknown. Per-nucleotide qualities are absent, and no much larger clonotype sits a single base away. Measured from the cysteine to the phenylalanine, the CDR3 is 18 residues long. The CDR3 DNA has 54 bases and is translated from base 1. Based on the germline V gene, the CDR1 and CDR2 sequences are MNHEY and SVGEGT. V ends up 6 bases short and J 0 bases short, with an unmatched junction base count of 16. This sample was included in a study of CD8 T cells in Susac syndrome (dated by TCRdb to between 2018 and 2020). Background for the entire study: Among the sequenced Susac syndrome patients, over five had clinically active disease and about eight were in clinical remission. The study used repertoire sequencing to test whether antigen drove CD8+ T cell activation and differentiation in Susac syndrome. At blood withdrawal, Susac syndrome patients were either therapy-naive, taking corticosteroids (in some cases with IVIg as well), or taking IVIg alone. Overall study outcomes, separate from this receptor: In the CD4+ T cell repertoire of Susac syndrome patients, clonal expansion was not detected. The study acknowledged that relatively few individuals were included in the TCR sequencing and HLA analysis.

RNA was extracted using the RNeasy kit, and about 0.5 to 1 microgram was reverse transcribed with random hexamers. TCR beta CDR3 regions were amplified with the immunoSEQ multiplex PCR assay covering 54 Vbeta and 13 Jbeta segments. PCR amplification bias was corrected by using a synthetic template baseline for primer optimization and computational correction. Per the authors' processing: Reads were assigned to V, D and J genes according to IMGT and analyzed in immunoSEQ Analyzer, with only productive sequences retained. To calculate clonality, Shannon entropy was normalized by log2 of the number of productive unique sequences and then subtracted from one. Public and private clones were assessed among the 100 most prevalent clones of each patient and control. A clone was defined as Susac-specific if it was absent from the healthy and MS cohorts, from roughly 1,000 published viral clones and from other ImmuneACCESS disease sequences. Clones were called with MiXCR by TCRdb after fastp trimmed the public reads at Q25, and only in-frame beta chains were retained. Each CDR3 protein gets just one entry, which takes the most common genes and DNA from the rows behind it. The V and J calls and clone size are TCRdb's, not the authors'. The sample table holds 110,000 to 150,000 distinct CDR3 sequences, of which 90% to 97% were seen once. The ten largest clonotypes hold over 0.065% of the sample.

Peripheral blood CD8+ and CD4+ T cells from healthy donors, Susac syndrome patients and multiple sclerosis patients were profiled using high-throughput TCR beta sequencing. Recently defined diagnostic criteria for definite or probable disease were met by the Susac syndrome patients. CD8+ TEMRA cells were enriched by FACS, while bulk CD8+ and CD4+ T cells were purified by magnetic negative isolation. Blood was collected in EDTA tubes and processed within 24 hours, with PBMCs isolated through density gradient centrifugation. PBMCs intended for TCR sequencing were cryopreserved in liquid nitrogen and were subsequently thawed in a 37 degrees C water bath. The sorted or isolated CD4+, CD8+ and CD8+ TEMRA cells reached a purity of at least 90%.

Sequencing was carried out using CD4+ T cells from PBMCs. This sequence was found in a human donor with Susac syndrome. Rearrangement joined TRBV6-2 or TRBV6-3 to TRBJ2-7, and TRBD1 aligns with 8 junction nucleotides. The base sequence is TGTGCCAGCAGAACTGGACAGGGCCTCGTAAGGAGCTCCTACGAGCAGTACTTC. Its coded protein is CASRTGQGLVRSSYEQYF.